Presented here are 11 T cell receptor beta chains from one specimen sequenced in a study of Siglec-9 on CD8 T cells in melanoma (dated by TCRdb to the late 2010s). Library generation was performed with the immunoSEQ multiplex PCR assay. Here the immuneACCESS table is served through TCRdb, limited to in-frame sequences with V and J called. Missing clones are a known gap in these copies; in checked studies unresolved V genes cover under half, and the rest lacks a known reason. The sample yields about 33,000 clones; about 80% were counted once. The ten largest clones represent over 1.5% of the sample. The specimen was Siglec-9- CD8+ T cells sorted from blood. The label giving this sample's cell subset or site can be read as: CD8 T cells lacking Siglec-9. The receptors here all came from a human donor in good health.

The genes are TRBV7-9 and TRBJ2-1; D is unresolved. The CDR3 spans 13 residues. Germline CDR1 reads SEHNR; CDR2 reads FQNEAQ (reference sequence). The V and J ends lost 11 bases and 0 bases respectively, with 11 bases between them. The CDR3, as DNA: TGTGCCCTGGTCGGTGACTCCTACAATGAGCAGTTCTTC. It is translated as CALVGDSYNEQFF. Based on the CDR3 plus reference TRBV7-9 and TRBJ2-1, the full variable domain is DTGVSQNPRHKITKRGQNVTFRCDPISEHNRLYWYRQTLGQGPEFLTYFQNEAQLEKSRLLSDRFSAERPKGSFSTLEIQRTEQGDSAMYLCALVGDSYNEQFFGPGTRLTVL.

The chain combines TRBV5-6 with TRBJ2-3, with a tentative D call TRBD2 (5 bases). Germline V gene sequence: CDR1 SGHDT, CDR2 YYEEEE. The CDR3 runs 15 residues. V was cut by 4 bases and J by 3 bases, with 15 bases left in between. CDR3 loop: CASSPSVRETDTQYF. CDR3 coding DNA: TGTGCCAGCAGCCCTTCCGTGAGGGAAACAGATACGCAGTATTTT.

For the CDR3, the DNA is TGTGCCAGCAGCCATCCACAAGGGACAGAAAGCACAGATACGCAGTATTTT. The encoded protein is CASSHPQGTESTDTQYF. The chain combines TRBV9 with TRBJ2-3; 7 bases align to TRBD1. The CDR3 covers 17 residues. The germline V gene encodes CDR1 SGDLS and CDR2 YYNGEE. V dropped 4 bases and J dropped 0; count of bases not matched to a gene: 11.

This clone was detected only a few times. The chain combines TRBV6-5 with TRBJ1-1; 8 bases map to TRBD1. Per the germline V gene, CDR1 is MNHEY and CDR2 is SVGAGI. V gave up 2 bases and J gave up 1 base; unmatched junction bases: 0. The CDR3 loop spans 14 amino acids. The CDR3 is CASSYGTGNTEAFF. The CDR3 nucleotides are TGTGCCAGCAGTTACGGGACAGGGAACACTGAAGCTTTCTTT.

The chain has TRBV7-9 and TRBJ1-2; D possibly corresponds to TRBD1 (5 bases). The CDR3 has 14 amino acids. Trimming stripped 3 bases from V and 2 bases from J, with 10 bases between. The germline gives CDR1 SEHNR, CDR2 FQNEAQ (reference sequence). CDR3 nucleotides: TGTGCCAGCAGCTTGCCGGGACGGAACTATGGCTACACCTTC. This gives the protein CASSLPGRNYGYTF. Looking up the rest from reference TRBV7-9 and TRBJ1-2 gives the full variable domain: DTGVSQNPRHKITKRGQNVTFRCDPISEHNRLYWYRQTLGQGPEFLTYFQNEAQLEKSRLLSDRFSAERPKGSFSTLEIQRTEQGDSAMYLCASSLPGRNYGYTFGSGTRLTVV.

The chain joins TRBV2 to TRBJ2-7; 7 bases fit TRBD1. This CDR3 comprises 12 residues. J was trimmed by 2 bases and V by 9 bases; bases with no gene match: 4. The germline CDR1 and CDR2 sequences are SNHLY and FYNNEI. CDR3 loop: CASRQGPYEQYF. In nucleotides, the CDR3 is TGTGCCAGTCGACAGGGTCCCTACGAGCAGTACTTC.

The chain couples TRBV9 to TRBJ2-5, with TRBD2 matching 12 bases. This CDR3 comprises 19 residues. CDR1 and CDR2 (germline): SGDLS, YYNGEE. V lost 0 bases and J lost 3; bases outside the gene matches: 12. The CDR3 DNA reads TGTGCCAGCAGCGTAGCCACGGGACTAGCGGGTCGATGGGAAGAGACCCAGTACTTC. This codes for CASSVATGLAGRWEETQYF. The full variable domain, its missing parts supplied by reference TRBV9 and TRBJ2-5, is DSGVTQTPKHLITATGQRVTLRCSPRSGDLSVYWYQQSLDQGLQFLIQYYNGEERAKGNILERFSAQQFPDLHSELNLSSLELGDSALYFCASSVATGLAGRWEETQYFGPGTRLLVL.

This chain links TRBV7-2 with TRBJ2-7; D is ambiguous. The germline V gene encodes CDR1 SGHTA and CDR2 FQGNSA. The CDR3 runs to 14 residues. V lost 4 bases to trimming and J lost 2 bases, with 12 bases between them. CDR3 nucleotide sequence: TGTGCCAGCAGCTCAACTGGACGGGCCTACGAGCAGTACTTC. The encoded protein is CASSSTGRAYEQYF. The variable domain in full, with the rest retrieved from reference TRBV7-2 and TRBJ2-7, is GAGVSQSPSNKVTEKGKDVELRCDPISGHTALYWYRQSLGQGLEFLIYFQGNSAPDKSGLPSDRFSAERTGGSVSTLTIQRTQQEDSAVYLCASSSTGRAYEQYFGPGTRLTVT.

The chain combines TRBV5-6 with TRBJ2-1, with 7 bases aligning to TRBD1. With V trimmed by 4 bases and J by 2 bases, 9 bases remained unmatched. CDR1 SGHDT and CDR2 YYEEEE come from the germline V gene. This CDR3 is 16 amino acids long. CDR3 loop: CASSAGAGGTYNEQFF. The CDR3 region has the DNA TGTGCCAGCAGCGCGGGTGCAGGGGGAACCTACAATGAGCAGTTCTTC.

This chain uses TRBV18 with TRBJ1-2, with D perhaps matching TRBD1 (5 bases). This CDR3 is 14 amino acids long. Trimming took off 0 bases at V and 6 bases at J, with 11 bases between the two ends. Germline lookup yields CDR1 KGHSH and CDR2 LQKENI. CDR3 sequence (DNA): TGTGCCAGCTCACCACCTACGGTCAGGGATGGCTACACCTTC. Protein product: CASSPPTVRDGYTF.

The genes are TRBV6-5 and TRBJ2-1; D possibly corresponds to TRBD2 (5 bases). In germline, CDR1 is MNHEY, CDR2 SVGAGI. The germline V and J ends were trimmed by 0 bases and 8 bases, with 8 bases remaining between them. This CDR3 region has 13 residues. The CDR3 sequence is CASSYSQEDEQFF. As DNA, the CDR3 is TGTGCCAGCAGTTACTCCCAGGAGGATGAGCAGTTCTTC.